The present TCR beta chain was sequenced within a study of response to subunit inactivated influenza vaccine. This clonotype was recorded a few times. The CDR3 extends over 14 amino acids. Germline CDR1 reads SNHLY; CDR2 reads FYNNEI. The germline V and J ends were trimmed by 6 bases and 6 bases, with 18 bases remaining between them. TCRdb redid the calling of the RT-PCR reads with MiXCR, one entry per CDR3 protein. The data contain 500,000 to 600,000 distinct CDR3 sequences, 7.5% to 8.5% of them singletons. The chain joins TRBV2 to TRBJ2-7, with TRBD1 as a possible D gene (5 bases). The sequencing used PBMCs from blood, collected less than 30 months after vaccination. This clonotype was sampled from a man in his fifties or sixties who received an inactivated influenza vaccine. The CDR3 loop is CASSQGLAWGEQYF. The CDR3 DNA reads TGTGCCAGCAGCCAGGGTCTTGCCTGGGGCGAGCAGTACTTC.